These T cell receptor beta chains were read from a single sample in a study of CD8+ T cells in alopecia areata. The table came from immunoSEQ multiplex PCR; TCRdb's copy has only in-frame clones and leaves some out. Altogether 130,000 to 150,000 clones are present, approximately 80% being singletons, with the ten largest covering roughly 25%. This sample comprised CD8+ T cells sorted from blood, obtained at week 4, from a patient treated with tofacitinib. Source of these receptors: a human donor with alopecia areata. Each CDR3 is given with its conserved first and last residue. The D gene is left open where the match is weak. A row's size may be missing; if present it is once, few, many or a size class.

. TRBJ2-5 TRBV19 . TGTGCCAGTACCGAGAGGTGGGACAAAAACCAAGAGACCCAGTACTTC CASTERWDKNQETQYF
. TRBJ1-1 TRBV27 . TGTGCCAGCAGTTTAGGGACGGAGAACACTGAAGCTTTCTTT CASSLGTENTEAFF
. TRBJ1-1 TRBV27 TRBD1 TGTGCCAGCAGTTACGGGACAGGACCTGAAGCTTTCTTT CASSYGTGPEAFF
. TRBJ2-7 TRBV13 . TGTGCCAGCAGCCAGACGGCGGCTTCGTACGAGCAGTACTTC CASSQTAASYEQYF
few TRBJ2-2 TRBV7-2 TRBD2 TGTGCCAGCAGCCCACTAGCGGGCGGGGAGCTGTTTTTT CASSPLAGGELFF
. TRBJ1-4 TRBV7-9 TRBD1 TGTGCCAGCAGCTTCTTCGGACAGGGGGGAGGCGAAAAACTGTTTTTT CASSFFGQGGGEKLFF
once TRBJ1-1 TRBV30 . TGTGCCTGGAGTCCAACAGGTAACACTGAAGCTTTCTTT CAWSPTGNTEAFF
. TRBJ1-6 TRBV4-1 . TGCGCCAGCAGCCAAGATCTGCGGGAGGGATCACCCCTCCACTTT CASSQDLREGSPLHF
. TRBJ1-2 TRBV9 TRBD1 TGTGCCAGCAGCGCCCACGACAGGGCCTATGGCTACACCTTC CASSAHDRAYGYTF
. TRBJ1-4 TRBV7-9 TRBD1 TGTGCCAGCAGCACTACAGGGGGGTTGGACCAACTGTTTTTT CASSTTGGLDQLFF
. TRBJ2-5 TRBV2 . TGTGCCAGCAGGGCCGGGACCCCGCTAGAGACCCAGTACTTC CASRAGTPLETQYF
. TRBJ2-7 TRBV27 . TGTGCCAGCAGTTTGAACCCGGAATCCACCTACGAGCAGTACTTC CASSLNPESTYEQYF
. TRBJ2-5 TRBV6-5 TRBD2 TGTGCCAGCGCCCAGGGGACTAGCGGGGGGGAGACCCAGTACTTC CASAQGTSGGETQYF
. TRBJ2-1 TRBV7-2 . TGTGCCAGCAGTTGGAACGGCAGAGAGCAGTTCTTC CASSWNGREQFF
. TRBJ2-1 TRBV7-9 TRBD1 TGTGCCAGCAGCGAGACAGGGTACAATGAGCAGTTCTTC CASSETGYNEQFF
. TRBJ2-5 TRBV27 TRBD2 TGTGCCAGCAGTTTATCGAGTATCCCCGGGGGGGGCGGTGAGACCCAGTACTTC CASSLSSIPGGGGETQYF
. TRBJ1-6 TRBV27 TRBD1 TGTGCCAGCAGTCACCAGACAGGGCCCTTGAGGGTTAAAGATTCACCCCTCCACTTT CASSHQTGPLRVKDSPLHF
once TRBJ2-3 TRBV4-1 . TGCGCCAGCAGCCAAGAGGCTTCCCTTAGCACAGATACGCAGTATTTT CASSQEASLSTDTQYF
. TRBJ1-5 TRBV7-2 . TGTGCCAGCAGCTTAGAAGGGCAGACTTATAGCAATCAGCCCCAGCATTTT CASSLEGQTYSNQPQHF
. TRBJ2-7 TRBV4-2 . TGTGCCAGCAGCCAAGATAACAGCGTAGCTTCCCTCGAGCAGTACTTC CASSQDNSVASLEQYF
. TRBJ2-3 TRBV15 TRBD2 TGTGCCACCAGCGGACTAGCGGGGGTAATTAGCACAGATACGCAGTATTTT CATSGLAGVISTDTQYF
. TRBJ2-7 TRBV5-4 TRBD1 TGTGCCAGCAGCTTGGGGACAGGTCACGAGCAGTACTTC CASSLGTGHEQYF
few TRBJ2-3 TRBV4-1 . TGCGCCAGCAGCCAAGTCTGGGGGAGGTTCACAGATACGCAGTATTTT CASSQVWGRFTDTQYF
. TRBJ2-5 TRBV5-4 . TGTGCCAGCAGCGACCCGCCAGAAGAGACCCAGTACTTC CASSDPPEETQYF
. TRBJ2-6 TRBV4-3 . TGCGCCAGCAGCCAGGCCCTCTCAGGGGCCAACGTCCTGACTTTC CASSQALSGANVLTF
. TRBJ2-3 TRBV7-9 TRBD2 TGTGCCAGCAGCCCCTTGGCGGGGGGCCTGGCAGATACGCAGTATTTT CASSPLAGGLADTQYF
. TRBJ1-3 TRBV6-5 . TGTGCCAGCAGTTTAGAGGACGGCTCTGGAAACACCATATATTTT CASSLEDGSGNTIYF
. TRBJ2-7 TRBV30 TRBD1 TGTGCCTGGAGCGCGGGACAGGAGAGCTCCTACGAGCAGTACTTC CAWSAGQESSYEQYF
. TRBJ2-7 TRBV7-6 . TGTGCCAGCAGCCCCAGGCCAGCTGCCTCCTACGAGCAGTACTTC CASSPRPAASYEQYF
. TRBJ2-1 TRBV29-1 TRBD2 TGCAGCGCCGGACTAGCGGGGGGCAATGAGCAGTTCTTC CSAGLAGGNEQFF
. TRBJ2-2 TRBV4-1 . TGCGCCAGCAGGAACGCCGGGGAGCTGTTTTTT CASRNAGELFF
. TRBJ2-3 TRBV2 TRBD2 TGTGCCAGCAGCTTAGCGGGGGGAACAGATACGCAGTATTTT CASSLAGGTDTQYF
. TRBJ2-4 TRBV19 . TGTGCCAGTAGTATGCGACAGGCCAAAAACATTCAGTACTTC CASSMRQAKNIQYF
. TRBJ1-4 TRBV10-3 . TGTGCCATCAGTGAGTCGGACGGCAGCCCTAATGAAAAACTGTTTTTT CAISESDGSPNEKLFF